This TCR beta chain came from a study of blood T cell repertoires in COVID-19. The table came from immunoSEQ multiplex PCR; TCRdb's copy has only in-frame clones and leaves some out. Of approximately 150,000 clones detected, 85% appear once; the ten largest clones hold around 8%. This CDR3 has 14 amino acids. The ends lost 4 bases at V and 5 bases at J; junction bases unmatched: 8. Germline assignment: CDR1 SGHRS and CDR2 YFSETQ. The TCR originated in a woman of 80 years or more with COVID-19, enrolled during active disease. The V and J genes are TRBV5-1 and TRBJ2-5; 7 bases map to TRBD2. Sequencing input: peripheral blood. CDR3 sequence (DNA): TGCGCCAGCAGCCGGGGGGACTACATGGAGACCCAGTACTTC. This sequence encodes CASSRGDYMETQYF.